This T cell receptor (beta chain) was documented in a study of T-cell reconstitution after alpha-beta-depleted transplantation in children. CDR1 and CDR2 from the germline V gene are ENHRY and SYGVKD. This CDR3 spans 14 amino acids. V lost 2 bases and J lost 2; bases outside the gene matches: 0. This clonotype was observed a few times. Unique molecular identifiers were incorporated during preparation of the TCRbeta library. TCRdb re-called the PCR reads with MiXCR, one entry per CDR3 protein. This table has around 480,000 distinct CDR3 sequences, less than 35% appearing once. V usage is TRBV10-3 and J usage is TRBJ2-4; 7 nucleotides line up with TRBD2. The specimen comprised PBMCs from the stem cell graft donor, sampled from the stem cell graft. The receptor was derived from a human donor who donated a stem cell graft to a child with aplastic anemia. For the CDR3, the DNA is TGTGCCATCAGTGAGGGGACTACCAAAAACATTCAGTACTTC. Residues: CAISEGTTKNIQYF.